This is a list of T cell receptor beta chains from one sample in a study of regulatory T cells in long-lasting Graves disease. Each CDR3 protein gets one entry after TCRdb re-called the multiplex PCR reads with MiXCR. Here the sample spans around 450,000 distinct CDR3 sequences, about a fifth being singletons. This sample comprised peripheral blood mononuclear cells (PBMCs), obtained when the disease was refractory, from a patient treated with antithyroid drugs. These receptors were taken from a female donor with Graves disease. CDR3s include the opening cysteine and the closing phenylalanine or tryptophan. Each record gives: D gene, clone size, J gene, V gene, CDR3 DNA, CDR3 protein. D genes are given only for firm matches. Expanded clones are given a class, and other clones once, few, many or no size at all.

D gene: -
clone size: many
J gene: TRBJ2-7
V gene: TRBV6-1
CDR3 DNA: TGTGCCAGCATTGTAGGCAACGAGCAGTACTTC
CDR3 protein: CASIVGNEQYF

D gene: -
clone size: -
J gene: TRBJ2-5
V gene: TRBV29-1
CDR3 DNA: TGCAGCGTCAAAGGCAGGATGAGGGAGACCCAGTACTTC
CDR3 protein: CSVKGRMRETQYF

D gene: -
clone size: few
J gene: TRBJ1-4
V gene: TRBV2
CDR3 DNA: TGTGCCAGCAGTGAAGCGCTATGGAGAGCAACTAATGAAAAACTGTTTTTT
CDR3 protein: CASSEALWRATNEKLFF

D gene: -
clone size: many
J gene: TRBJ1-1
V gene: TRBV11-2
CDR3 DNA: TGTGCCAGCAGCTTCGTGGGGGGCCCGGTGAACACTGAAGCTTTCTTT
CDR3 protein: CASSFVGGPVNTEAFF

D gene: TRBD1
clone size: -
J gene: TRBJ2-7
V gene: TRBV7-6
CDR3 DNA: TGTGCCAGCAGCGCGGGACAGGGGGCCTCCTACGAGCAGTACTTC
CDR3 protein: CASSAGQGASYEQYF

D gene: TRBD2
clone size: many
J gene: TRBJ2-7
V gene: TRBV27
CDR3 DNA: TGTGCCTCTGCCCCCGGACTAGCGGGAGAATACGAGCAGTACTTC
CDR3 protein: CASAPGLAGEYEQYF

D gene: TRBD2
clone size: many
J gene: TRBJ2-5
V gene: TRBV7-9
CDR3 DNA: TGTGCCAGCAGCTCCGGGCTTCGGGGACTAGCGGGAGAGGGGCAAGAGACCCAGTACTTC
CDR3 protein: CASSSGLRGLAGEGQETQYF

D gene: -
clone size: -
J gene: TRBJ1-1
V gene: TRBV5-1
CDR3 DNA: TGCGCCAGCAGCCGGCCGACGGAGAACACTGAAGCTTTCTTT
CDR3 protein: CASSRPTENTEAFF

D gene: -
clone size: many
J gene: TRBJ1-6
V gene: TRBV28
CDR3 DNA: TGTGCCAGCAGGACAGAGAAGAGCTCCTATAATTCACCCCTCCACTTT
CDR3 protein: CASRTEKSSYNSPLHF

D gene: -
clone size: -
J gene: TRBJ2-7
V gene: TRBV14
CDR3 DNA: TGTGCCAGCAGCCAAGATCCCTTAAGACCCTACGAGCAGTACTTC
CDR3 protein: CASSQDPLRPYEQYF

D gene: -
clone size: few
J gene: TRBJ2-7
V gene: TRBV6-1
CDR3 DNA: TGTGCCAGCAGTCCCCCCGCGACAGGCTCCTACGAGCAGTACTTC
CDR3 protein: CASSPPATGSYEQYF

D gene: TRBD1
clone size: -
J gene: TRBJ1-6
V gene: TRBV20-1
CDR3 DNA: TGCAGTGCTAGACCTACCGGGACAGTAGAAAATTCACCCCTCCACTTT
CDR3 protein: CSARPTGTVENSPLHF

D gene: TRBD1
clone size: many
J gene: TRBJ2-5
V gene: TRBV11-2
CDR3 DNA: TGTGCCAGCAGAACCCCCAGGGGGTCGGGGGAGACCCAGTACTTC
CDR3 protein: CASRTPRGSGETQYF

D gene: -
clone size: many
J gene: TRBJ1-1
V gene: TRBV7-2
CDR3 DNA: TGTGCCAGCAGCGGGCAAGAGAACACTGAAGCTTTCTTT
CDR3 protein: CASSGQENTEAFF

D gene: -
clone size: many
J gene: TRBJ1-1
V gene: TRBV10-3
CDR3 DNA: TGTGCCATCAGTGACCAGACAGGCCCGAACACTGAAGCTTTCTTT
CDR3 protein: CAISDQTGPNTEAFF

D gene: TRBD1
clone size: many
J gene: TRBJ1-2
V gene: TRBV12-3/TRBV12-4
CDR3 DNA: TGTGCCAGCAGTTTATCAGGGGGCGTCTATGGCTACACCTTC
CDR3 protein: CASSLSGGVYGYTF

D gene: -
clone size: many
J gene: TRBJ1-1
V gene: TRBV27
CDR3 DNA: TGTGCCAGCAGACTCAATACAGGTGTAACTGAAGCTTTCTTT
CDR3 protein: CASRLNTGVTEAFF

D gene: -
clone size: few
J gene: TRBJ1-1
V gene: TRBV29-1
CDR3 DNA: TGCAGCGTTGAATTGGCCTACACTGAAGCTTTCTTT
CDR3 protein: CSVELAYTEAFF

D gene: -
clone size: -
J gene: TRBJ1-1
V gene: TRBV6-1
CDR3 DNA: TGTGCCAGCTATTTGGCCCTCGAAGGGTTGACTGAAGCTTTCTTT
CDR3 protein: CASYLALEGLTEAFF

D gene: -
clone size: -
J gene: TRBJ2-5
V gene: TRBV6-2/TRBV6-3
CDR3 DNA: TGTGCCAGCAGTGAACCGGGGGCGAGTGCAGAGACCCAGTACTTC
CDR3 protein: CASSEPGASAETQYF

D gene: -
clone size: many
J gene: TRBJ2-5
V gene: TRBV15
CDR3 DNA: TGTGCCACCATGGGCCGAGAAAACCAAGAGACCCAGTACTTC
CDR3 protein: CATMGRENQETQYF

D gene: TRBD1
clone size: many
J gene: TRBJ2-5
V gene: TRBV28
CDR3 DNA: TGTGCCAGCATGGGGGGACAGGGCGCCGGGGAGACCCAGTACTTC
CDR3 protein: CASMGGQGAGETQYF

D gene: -
clone size: many
J gene: TRBJ2-2
V gene: TRBV12-5
CDR3 DNA: TGTGCTAGTGGTTTGGTACCTGCAGGGCTGAACACCGGGGAGCTGTTTTTT
CDR3 protein: CASGLVPAGLNTGELFF

D gene: TRBD1
clone size: many
J gene: TRBJ1-1
V gene: TRBV20-1
CDR3 DNA: TGCAGTGCTAGGACAGGGGAGGACACTGAAGCTTTCTTT
CDR3 protein: CSARTGEDTEAFF

D gene: -
clone size: -
J gene: TRBJ2-5
V gene: TRBV15
CDR3 DNA: TGTGCCACCAGCAGAGGCCCGGGTGGGGGGGCTTTTGAGACCCAGTACTTC
CDR3 protein: CATSRGPGGGAFETQYF

D gene: -
clone size: many
J gene: TRBJ1-2
V gene: TRBV11-3
CDR3 DNA: TGTGCCAGCAGCTTCCGCGGGGGGCAGAACTATGGCTACACCTTC
CDR3 protein: CASSFRGGQNYGYTF

D gene: -
clone size: few
J gene: TRBJ1-5
V gene: TRBV28
CDR3 DNA: TGTGCCAGCAGTTTAGCGCCGGGGGAGGGGAATCAGCCCCAGCATTTT
CDR3 protein: CASSLAPGEGNQPQHF

D gene: TRBD2
clone size: few
J gene: TRBJ2-6
V gene: TRBV6-5
CDR3 DNA: TGTGCCAGCAGTTACGCCGACAGCGGGGCTGGGGCCAACGTCCTGACTTTC
CDR3 protein: CASSYADSGAGANVLTF

D gene: -
clone size: -
J gene: TRBJ2-7
V gene: TRBV5-1
CDR3 DNA: TGCGCCAGCAGGAGGGCGGAACCCTACTCCTACGAGCAGTACTTC
CDR3 protein: CASRRAEPYSYEQYF

D gene: -
clone size: -
J gene: TRBJ2-5
V gene: TRBV5-1
CDR3 DNA: TGCGCCAGCAGCTCCAGGGGTTACCAAGAGACCCAGTACTTC
CDR3 protein: CASSSRGYQETQYF

D gene: -
clone size: -
J gene: TRBJ2-2
V gene: TRBV9
CDR3 DNA: TGTGCCAGCAGCGTCAGGATCACAGGGCCGAACACCGGGGAGCTGTTTTTT
CDR3 protein: CASSVRITGPNTGELFF

D gene: -
clone size: many
J gene: TRBJ2-7
V gene: TRBV28
CDR3 DNA: TGTGCCAGCAGTTCGAAATCCCTGGGGCAGTACTTC
CDR3 protein: CASSSKSLGQYF

D gene: -
clone size: many
J gene: TRBJ2-7
V gene: TRBV7-2
CDR3 DNA: TGTGCCAGCAGCAAGTCGACCTCCTACGAGCAGTACTTC
CDR3 protein: CASSKSTSYEQYF

D gene: TRBD1
clone size: -
J gene: TRBJ2-7
V gene: TRBV5-1
CDR3 DNA: TGCGCCAGCGCCGAGGACAGGGTGACCTACGAGCAGTACTTC
CDR3 protein: CASAEDRVTYEQYF

D gene: -
clone size: many
J gene: TRBJ1-1
V gene: TRBV28
CDR3 DNA: TGTGCCAGCAGGCTATGGGCCAGCGAGAACACTGAAGCTTTCTTT
CDR3 protein: CASRLWASENTEAFF

D gene: -
clone size: -
J gene: TRBJ2-1
V gene: TRBV5-5
CDR3 DNA: TGTGCCAGCAGTCTCGGGACCCCTGGGGAGCAGTTCTTC
CDR3 protein: CASSLGTPGEQFF

D gene: -
clone size: many
J gene: TRBJ1-1
V gene: TRBV10-3
CDR3 DNA: TGTGCCATCAGTGACAGGGTAGTCACTGAAGCTTTCTTT
CDR3 protein: CAISDRVVTEAFF

D gene: -
clone size: -
J gene: TRBJ2-5
V gene: TRBV12-5
CDR3 DNA: TGTGCTAGTGGTTCATTACAAGAGACCCAGTACTTC
CDR3 protein: CASGSLQETQYF

D gene: -
clone size: many
J gene: TRBJ2-5
V gene: TRBV28
CDR3 DNA: TGTGCCAGCAGTAACCTAGCGAACACCCAAGAGACCCAGTACTTC
CDR3 protein: CASSNLANTQETQYF

D gene: -
clone size: many
J gene: TRBJ1-2
V gene: TRBV5-6
CDR3 DNA: TGTGCCAGCAGCCTAGGAGGTTGGGACCTCAACTATGGCTACACCTTC
CDR3 protein: CASSLGGWDLNYGYTF

D gene: -
clone size: many
J gene: TRBJ2-7
V gene: TRBV20-1
CDR3 DNA: TGCAGTGCTAGTGCCGGACAGCTCTCCTACGAGCAGTACTTC
CDR3 protein: CSASAGQLSYEQYF

D gene: -
clone size: -
J gene: TRBJ2-5
V gene: TRBV7-8
CDR3 DNA: TGTGCCAGCAGCCCCGCGGGCACCCAAGAGACCCAGTACTTC
CDR3 protein: CASSPAGTQETQYF

D gene: TRBD1
clone size: few
J gene: TRBJ1-3
V gene: TRBV7-2
CDR3 DNA: TGTGCCAGCAGCTTAGTTGGGACAGCTGGAAACACCATATATTTT
CDR3 protein: CASSLVGTAGNTIYF

D gene: -
clone size: -
J gene: TRBJ2-5
V gene: TRBV7-2
CDR3 DNA: TGTGCCAGCAGCTTAGCGCAGAGGCTGGAGACCCAGTACTTC
CDR3 protein: CASSLAQRLETQYF

D gene: -
clone size: many
J gene: TRBJ1-1
V gene: TRBV5-1
CDR3 DNA: TGCGCCAGCAGCTTTTGGGAACTCGGCACTGAAGCTTTCTTT
CDR3 protein: CASSFWELGTEAFF

D gene: -
clone size: many
J gene: TRBJ2-5
V gene: TRBV7-8
CDR3 DNA: TGTGCCAGCAGCTTATTAATATGGGAAGAGACCCAGTACTTC
CDR3 protein: CASSLLIWEETQYF

D gene: TRBD1
clone size: many
J gene: TRBJ2-7
V gene: TRBV12-5
CDR3 DNA: TGTGCTAGTGCTACAGGGGCCTACGAGCAGTACTTC
CDR3 protein: CASATGAYEQYF

D gene: -
clone size: -
J gene: TRBJ1-1
V gene: TRBV20-1
CDR3 DNA: TGCAGTGCAGAGGACACCGGTTCTGAAGCTTTCTTT
CDR3 protein: CSAEDTGSEAFF

D gene: -
clone size: -
J gene: TRBJ1-4
V gene: TRBV7-9
CDR3 DNA: TGTGCCAGCAGCGACCGGGGCCGGCGGGATGAAAAACTGTTTTTT
CDR3 protein: CASSDRGRRDEKLFF

D gene: TRBD1
clone size: many
J gene: TRBJ1-1
V gene: TRBV28
CDR3 DNA: TGTGCCAGCAGCCACGGACAGGGGACCACTGAAGCTTTCTTT
CDR3 protein: CASSHGQGTTEAFF

D gene: -
clone size: many
J gene: TRBJ2-7
V gene: TRBV28
CDR3 DNA: TGTGCCAGCAGGGAGGGGGACTTCGAATGGGACGAGCAGTACTTC
CDR3 protein: CASREGDFEWDEQYF

D gene: -
clone size: -
J gene: TRBJ1-2
V gene: TRBV7-3
CDR3 DNA: TGTGCCAGCAGCCCCGATCCGGGAGCCAACTATGTCTACACCTTC
CDR3 protein: CASSPDPGANYVYTF

D gene: TRBD1
clone size: -
J gene: TRBJ1-6
V gene: TRBV3-1
CDR3 DNA: TGTGCCAGCACCGGACAGGGGGCGAATTCACCCCTCCACTTT
CDR3 protein: CASTGQGANSPLHF